This T cell receptor (beta chain) came from a study of blood T cell repertoires in COVID-19. The overall study: Both acute and convalescent COVID-19 samples were obtained from the United States, Italy and Spain. Nucleic acid was either cDNA or gDNA, and it came from T cells, B-cell-depleted T cells, or PBMCs.

Per the authors' pipeline: Researchers report that nucleated cell counts were estimated from reference gene primer amplification. Assay used: immunoSEQ multiplex PCR; TCRdb lists only in-frame clones, some missing. V, J and clone size are those of that table, while D and trimming were read from the DNA. Of some 380,000 clones in the sample, 90% were seen once. The CDR3 length is 13 residues. The germline V and J ends were trimmed by 6 bases and 0 bases, with 8 bases remaining between them. Germline CDR1 and CDR2: MNHEY and SVGAGI. Sequencing was carried out using peripheral blood. This chain links TRBV6-5 with TRBJ2-5; the D is unclear. The TCR was taken from a young man with active or convalescent COVID-19. CDR3 amino acids: CASSNEYQETQYF. CDR3 sequence (DNA): TGTGCCAGCAGCAACGAGTACCAAGAGACCCAGTACTTC.